This T cell receptor beta chain was captured in a study of a mutant IDH1 vaccine in newly diagnosed glioma. Across the whole study: Vaccine administration was initiated 4-6 weeks following radiotherapy alone, or with temozolomide cycles.

Time point here: week 11, during vaccination. A single vaccine dose contained 300 ug of mutant IDH1 20-mer peptide, and topical imiquimod was used with it. The repertoire was sequenced with immunoSEQ multiplex PCR; TCRdb's copy has only in-frame clones and lacks some. The table shows 110,000 or so clones, with 90% occurring only once. In the case of this clone: What it recognizes is unknown. A junction boundary mismatches the germline segment, possibly from a read error.

The specimen comprised PBMCs, sampled from a glioma patient whose treatment included an IDH1 peptide vaccine. The clonotype originates from a woman aged 50 to 60 with glioma.

Here the CDR3 reads CASTGTSGRHSYVQYF. In nucleotides, the CDR3 is TGCGCCAGCACCGGGACTAGCGGGAGGCACTCCTACGTGCAGTACTTC. The V gene is TRBV5-1, the J gene TRBJ2-7, with 15 bases lining up with TRBD2. Germline CDR1 is SGHRS and CDR2 is YFSETQ. This CDR3 region has 16 residues.